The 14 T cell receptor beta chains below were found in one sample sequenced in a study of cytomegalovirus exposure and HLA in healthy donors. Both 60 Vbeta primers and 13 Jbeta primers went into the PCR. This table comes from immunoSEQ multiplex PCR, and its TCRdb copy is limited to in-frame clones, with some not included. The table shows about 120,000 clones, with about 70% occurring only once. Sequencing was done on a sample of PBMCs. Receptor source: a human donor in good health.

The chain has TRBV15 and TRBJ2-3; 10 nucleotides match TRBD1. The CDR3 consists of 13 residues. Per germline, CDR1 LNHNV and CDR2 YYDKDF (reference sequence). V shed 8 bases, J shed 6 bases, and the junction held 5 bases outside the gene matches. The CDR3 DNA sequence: TGTGCCACCGGGACAGGGGCCAGGGATACGCAGTATTTT. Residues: CATGTGARDTQYF.

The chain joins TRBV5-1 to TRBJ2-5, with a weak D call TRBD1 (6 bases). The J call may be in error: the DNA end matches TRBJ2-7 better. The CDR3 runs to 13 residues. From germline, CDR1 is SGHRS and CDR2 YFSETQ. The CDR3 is CASSGAGEGEQYF. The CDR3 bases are TGCGCCAGCAGCGGGGCAGGGGAAGGCGAGCAGTACTTC.

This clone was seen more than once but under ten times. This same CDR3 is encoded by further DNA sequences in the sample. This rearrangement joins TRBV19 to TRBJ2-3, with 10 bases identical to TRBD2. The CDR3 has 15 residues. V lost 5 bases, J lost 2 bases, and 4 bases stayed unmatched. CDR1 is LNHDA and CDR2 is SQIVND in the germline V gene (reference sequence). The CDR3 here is CASSPGLADTDTQYF. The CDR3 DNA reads TGTGCCAGTAGTCCCGGACTAGCGGACACAGATACGCAGTATTTT. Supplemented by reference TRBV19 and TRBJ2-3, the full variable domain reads DGGITQSPKYLFRKEGQNVTLSCEQNLNHDAMYWYRQDPGQGLRLIYYSQIVNDFQKGDIAEGYSVSREKKESFPLTVTSAQKNPTAFYLCASSPGLADTDTQYFGPGTRLTVL.

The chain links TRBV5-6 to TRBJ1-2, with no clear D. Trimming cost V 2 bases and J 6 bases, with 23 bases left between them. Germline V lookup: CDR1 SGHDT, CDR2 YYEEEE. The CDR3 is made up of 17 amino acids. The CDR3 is CASSFDLGGRGLDGYTF. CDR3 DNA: TGTGCCAGCAGCTTCGATCTCGGTGGGCGCGGGTTGGATGGCTACACCTTC.

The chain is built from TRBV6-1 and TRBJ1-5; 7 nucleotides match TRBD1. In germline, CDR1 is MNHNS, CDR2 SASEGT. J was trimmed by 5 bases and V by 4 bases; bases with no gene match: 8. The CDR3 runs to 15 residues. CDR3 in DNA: TGTGCCAGCAGTGCAACAGGGGCCGTTTATCAGCCCCAGCATTTT. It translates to CASSATGAVYQPQHF.

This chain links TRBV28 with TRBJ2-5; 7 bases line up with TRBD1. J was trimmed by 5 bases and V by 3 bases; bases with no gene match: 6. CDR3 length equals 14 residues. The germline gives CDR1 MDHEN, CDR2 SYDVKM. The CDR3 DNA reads TGTGCCAGCAGTTTCCTCTACAGGGGTGAGACCCAGTACTTC. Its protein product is CASSFLYRGETQYF. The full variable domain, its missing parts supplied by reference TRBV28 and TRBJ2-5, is DVKVTQSSRYLVKRTGEKVFLECVQDMDHENMFWYRQDPGLGLRLIYFSYDVKMKEKGDIPEGYSVSREKKERFSLILESASTNQTSMYLCASSFLYRGETQYFGPGTRLLVL.

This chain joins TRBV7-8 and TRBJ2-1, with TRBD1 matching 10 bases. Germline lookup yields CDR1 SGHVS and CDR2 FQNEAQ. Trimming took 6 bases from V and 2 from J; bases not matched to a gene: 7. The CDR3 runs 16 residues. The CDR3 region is CASRRRTGGTYNEQFF. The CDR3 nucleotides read TGTGCCAGCAGAAGGAGGACAGGGGGGACCTACAATGAGCAGTTCTTC.

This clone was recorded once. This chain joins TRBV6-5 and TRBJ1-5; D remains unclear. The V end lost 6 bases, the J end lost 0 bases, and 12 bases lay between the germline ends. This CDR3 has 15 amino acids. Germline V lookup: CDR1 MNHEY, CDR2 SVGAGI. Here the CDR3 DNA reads TGTGCCAGCAGCTATCTATCGGGTAGCAATCAGCCCCAGCATTTT. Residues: CASSYLSGSNQPQHF.

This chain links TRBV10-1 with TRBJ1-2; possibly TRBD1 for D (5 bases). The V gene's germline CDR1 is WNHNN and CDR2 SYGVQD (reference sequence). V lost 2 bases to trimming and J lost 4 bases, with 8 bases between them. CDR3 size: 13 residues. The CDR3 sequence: CASSEGGSYGYTF. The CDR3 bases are TGCGCCAGCAGTGAGGGGGGGTCCTATGGCTACACCTTC.

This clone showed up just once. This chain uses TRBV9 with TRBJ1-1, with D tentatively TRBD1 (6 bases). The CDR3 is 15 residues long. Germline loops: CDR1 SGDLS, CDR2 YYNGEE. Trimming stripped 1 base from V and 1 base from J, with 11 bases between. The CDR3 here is CASSVLGTSNTEAFF. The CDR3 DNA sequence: TGTGCCAGCAGCGTATTGGGGACATCGAACACTGAAGCTTTCTTT.

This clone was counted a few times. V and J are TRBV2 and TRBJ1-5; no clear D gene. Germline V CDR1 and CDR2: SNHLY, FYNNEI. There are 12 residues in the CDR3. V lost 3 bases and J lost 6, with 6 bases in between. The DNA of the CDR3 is TGTGCCAGCAGTGATTCGGTTCAGCCCCAGCATTTT. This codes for CASSDSVQPQHF.

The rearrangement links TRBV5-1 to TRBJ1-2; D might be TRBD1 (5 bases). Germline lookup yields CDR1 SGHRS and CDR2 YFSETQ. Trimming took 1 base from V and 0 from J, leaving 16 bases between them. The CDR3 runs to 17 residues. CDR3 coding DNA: TGCGCCAGCAGCTTGAGGGTCGGGACTACAACTAACTATGGCTACACCTTC. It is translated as CASSLRVGTTTNYGYTF.

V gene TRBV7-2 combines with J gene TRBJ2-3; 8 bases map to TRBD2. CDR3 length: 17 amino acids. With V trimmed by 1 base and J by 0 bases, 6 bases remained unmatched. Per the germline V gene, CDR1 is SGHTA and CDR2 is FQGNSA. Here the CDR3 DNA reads TGTGCCAGCAGCTTAGTGGGAACTAGCGGTAGCACAGATACGCAGTATTTT. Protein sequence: CASSLVGTSGSTDTQYF.

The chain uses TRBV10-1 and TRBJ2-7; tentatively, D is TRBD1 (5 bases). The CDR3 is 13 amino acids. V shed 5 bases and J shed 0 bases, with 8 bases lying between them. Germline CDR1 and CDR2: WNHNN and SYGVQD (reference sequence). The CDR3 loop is CASSQQGSYEQYF. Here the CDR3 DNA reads TGCGCCAGCAGTCAGCAGGGCTCCTACGAGCAGTACTTC.